Below are 28 T cell receptor beta chains sequenced from a single sample in a study of blood T cell repertoires in COVID-19. Produced via immunoSEQ multiplex PCR; TCRdb's table is partial and in-frame only. The table lists around 15,000 clones, 70% to 90% of them singletons, with roughly a third in the top ten. The sample was peripheral blood. The receptors were gathered from a man in his 70s in a cohort sampled during active COVID-19.

This sequence joins TRBV6-6 and TRBJ2-1, with 11 positions matching TRBD2. Per the germline V gene, CDR1 is MNHNY and CDR2 is SVGAGI (reference sequence). This CDR3 contains 13 residues. J gave up 6 bases and V 7 bases, and 2 bases lay outside the gene matches. CDR3 in DNA: TGTGCCAGCACCGGGACTAGCGGCAATGAGCAGTTCTTC. Its translation is CASTGTSGNEQFF.

The chain recombines TRBV29-1 with TRBJ2-4; D is possibly TRBD1 (9 bases). V was shortened by 1 base and J by 0 bases, with 34 bases between the two germline ends. The CDR3 runs to 23 residues. Germline lookup yields CDR1 SQVTM and CDR2 ANQGSEA. DNA of the CDR3: TGCAGCGTTGAAGGGACAGGGGTTGGATTGGCGGGAGGTCGGATGATAGCCAAAAACATTCAGTACTTC. Its protein product is CSVEGTGVGLAGGRMIAKNIQYF.

The V call is TRBV6-5, the J call TRBJ2-3, with D perhaps matching TRBD2 (5 bases). Trimming shortened V by 7 bases and J by 0 bases, and 14 bases separated the two germline ends. The CDR3 is made up of 15 amino acids. CDR1 is MNHEY, CDR2 SVGAGI, per germline. The CDR3 spells CASTEGRLSTDTQYF. CDR3 DNA sequence: TGTGCCAGCACAGAAGGGAGATTGAGCACAGATACGCAGTATTTT.

The chain links TRBV18 to TRBJ2-1, with D perhaps TRBD1 (7 bases). The CDR3 has 16 residues. V lost 3 bases and J lost 9, with 21 bases in between. Germline CDR1 reads KGHSH; CDR2 reads LQKENI. The CDR3 spells CASSPRETQSGGEQFF. CDR3 in DNA: TGTGCCAGCTCACCGCGGGAAACACAATCAGGGGGTGAGCAGTTCTTC. Full variable domain (missing parts from reference TRBV18 and TRBJ2-1): NAGVMQNPRHLVRRRGQEARLRCSPMKGHSHVYWYRQLPEEGLKFMVYLQKENIIDESGMPKERFSAEFPKEGPSILRIQQVVRGDSAAYFCASSPRETQSGGEQFFGPGTRLTVL.

The chain combines TRBV7-2 with TRBJ2-1; 13 positions agree with TRBD2. The V and J ends lost 1 base and 3 bases, in that order; junction bases with no gene match: 3. The CDR3 extends over 17 amino acids. Germline CDR1 and CDR2: SGHTA and FQGNSA. DNA of the CDR3: TGTGCCAGCAGCTTAGGTGGGACTAGCGGGATCTACAATGAGCAGTTCTTC. It encodes CASSLGGTSGIYNEQFF.

The rearrangement uses TRBV21-1 and TRBJ2-5; TRBD1, as called in the table, went unchecked against the DNA. TRBV21-1 is labeled a pseudogene. The CDR3 is 14 residues long. This CDR3 is CASTKQGARETQYF. Here the CDR3 DNA reads TGTGCCAGCACCAAACAGGGGGCGCGGGAGACCCAGTACTTC.

The rearrangement links TRBV5-1 to TRBJ1-1, with 7 bases aligning to TRBD1. The CDR3 runs 16 residues. Germline CDR1 is SGHRS and CDR2 is YFSETQ. With 4 bases clipped from V and 0 bases from J, the junction kept 9 bases outside the gene matches. The CDR3 DNA reads as TGCGCCAGCAGCAACCCGACAGGGAGTATGAACACTGAAGCTTTCTTT. Translated, it gives CASSNPTGSMNTEAFF.

The rearrangement links TRBV24-1 to TRBJ2-7; TRBD1 is a possible D gene (5 bases). CDR3 size: 16 residues. CDR1 is KGHDR, CDR2 SFDVKD, per germline. Trimming pared 4 bases from V and 0 bases from J, leaving 15 bases between. The CDR3 protein is CATSDIRVFHSYEQYF. The CDR3 bases are TGTGCCACCAGTGACATCAGGGTCTTCCACTCCTACGAGCAGTACTTC.

The chain links TRBV9 to TRBJ2-5, with D maybe TRBD2 (7 bases). V shed 7 bases and J shed 4 bases, with 17 bases lying between them. This CDR3 spans 14 amino acids. The germline CDR1 and CDR2 sequences are SGDLS and YYNGEE. The CDR3 sequence: CASSTGGRGETQYF. In DNA, the CDR3 is TGTGCCAGCTCCACGGGGGGCCGGGGAGAGACCCAGTACTTC.

The V call is TRBV7-9, the J call TRBJ2-7; 10 bases are a match to TRBD1. CDR3 length: 15 residues. The germline V gene has CDR1 SEHNR and CDR2 FQNEAQ (reference sequence). V was clipped by 3 bases and J by 6 bases; unmatched bases: 8. The CDR3 DNA reads as TGTGCCAGCAGCTTTTCCGCGACAGGGGGCGGCGAGCAGTACTTC. Its protein product is CASSFSATGGGEQYF.

The genes are TRBV30 and TRBJ2-1; TRBD2 agrees at 15 bases. CDR3 length: 18 amino acids. With 0 bases clipped from V and 5 bases from J, the junction kept 8 bases outside the gene matches. The germline gives CDR1 GTSNPN, CDR2 SVGIG (reference sequence). CDR3 protein: CAWSVTEGLAGGNNEQFF. CDR3 coding DNA: TGTGCCTGGAGTGTAACCGAGGGACTAGCGGGAGGCAACAATGAGCAGTTCTTC.

For the CDR3, the DNA is TGTGCCAGCAGCTTAACTCCGACTGGAAACACCATATATTTT. Its translation is CASSLTPTGNTIYF. This sequence joins TRBV7-2 and TRBJ1-3; D gene uncertain. The V end was cut by 2 bases, the J end by 2 bases, with 7 bases between. Germline-derived CDR1 and CDR2 are SGHTA and FQGNSA. This CDR3 comprises 14 residues.

This chain joins TRBV6-5 and TRBJ1-1; D remains unclear. This CDR3 spans 13 amino acids. V was pared by 3 bases and J by 2 bases, with 7 bases between. Germline loops: CDR1 MNHEY, CDR2 SVGAGI. CDR3 sequence reads: CASSYVANTEAFF. CDR3 in DNA: TGTGCCAGCAGTTATGTGGCAAACACTGAAGCTTTCTTT.

The chain recombines TRBV5-6 with TRBJ2-1, with 8 bases that match TRBD1. The CDR3 runs 16 residues. Looked up from germline, CDR1 is SGHDT and CDR2 is YYEEEE. The V gene end was trimmed by 4 bases and the J gene end by 4 bases; junction bases not matched to a gene: 10. The CDR3 loop is CASSVGTGVVYNEQFF. The CDR3 DNA reads as TGTGCCAGCAGCGTGGGGACAGGCGTCGTTTACAATGAGCAGTTCTTC.

This clone has a single count. This sequence joins TRBV6-5 and TRBJ2-7; TRBD2 might be the D (6 bases). Germline V lookup: CDR1 MNHEY, CDR2 SVGAGI. The CDR3 sequence is 12 residues long. Trimming removed 8 bases at V and 3 bases at J, with 11 bases between. In DNA, the CDR3 is TGTGCCAGCTCCCTGGAGGGCTACGAGCAGTACTTC. Translation: CASSLEGYEQYF.

This chain joins TRBV5-1 and TRBJ2-7, with TRBD1 matching 7 bases. Germline V gene lookup returns CDR1 SGHRS and CDR2 YFSETQ. The V gene end was trimmed by 4 bases and the J gene end by 4 bases; junction bases not matched to a gene: 5. The length of the CDR3 is 13 residues. CDR3: CASSGGQPYEQYF. The CDR3 nucleotides read TGCGCCAGCAGCGGGGGACAGCCATACGAGCAGTACTTC.

The gene calls are TRBV5-1 and TRBJ2-3; 10 bases line up with TRBD2. The CDR3 loop spans 16 amino acids. The V segment lost 4 bases and the J segment 2 bases; nucleotides outside the gene matches: 7. Germline-derived CDR1 and CDR2 are SGHRS and YFSETQ. In DNA, the CDR3 is TGCGCCAGCAGCATTGGACTAGCGGAATACACAGATACGCAGTATTTT. Translation: CASSIGLAEYTDTQYF.

V is TRBV4-2 and J is TRBJ2-6; 7 bases match TRBD1. V gave up 4 bases and J gave up 0 bases; unmatched junction bases: 12. Germline V CDR1 and CDR2: LGHNA, YNFKEQ. The CDR3 covers 19 residues. CDR3 protein: CASSPPPQGLPSGANVLTF. CDR3 in DNA: TGTGCCAGCAGCCCCCCCCCACAGGGGTTGCCCTCTGGGGCCAACGTCCTGACTTTC.

J is TRBJ2-3 and V is TRBV5-4; 11 nucleotides agree with TRBD2. V lost 0 bases and J lost 4; bases outside the gene matches: 7. CDR1 and CDR2 from the germline V gene are SGHNT and YYREEE (reference sequence). This CDR3 spans 17 amino acids. The CDR3 DNA is TGTGCCAGCAGCTTGGACGGGCTAGCGGGAGGAGCAGATACGCAGTATTTT. It yields the protein CASSLDGLAGGADTQYF. The full variable domain, with the rest looked up from reference TRBV5-4 and TRBJ2-3, is ETGVTQSPTHLIKTRGQQVTLRCSSQSGHNTVSWYQQALGQGPQFIFQYYREEENGRGNFPPRFSGLQFPNYSSELNVNALELDDSALYLCASSLDGLAGGADTQYFGPGTRLTVL.

The chain carries TRBV21-1 and TRBJ2-6; TRBD1 was called by the table and not checked on the DNA. TRBV21-1 is a pseudogene. The CDR3 sequence is 17 residues long. For the CDR3, the DNA is TGTGCCAGCAGCAACGCAGGGGGATTCTCTGGGGCCAACGTCCTGACTTTC. Protein sequence: CASSNAGGFSGANVLTF.

With regard to this clone: Its ends do not fully match the called genes, so a read error is possible. The chain uses TRBV11-2 and TRBJ2-7, with TRBD1 matching 8 bases. This CDR3 has 12 amino acids. Germline CDR1 SGHAT, CDR2 FQNNGV. For the CDR3, the DNA is TGTGCCAGCAGCCTCGGACAGGGTCAAGCCGAGTTC. Encoded protein: CASSLGQGQAEF.

V is TRBV19 and J is TRBJ1-1, with unresolved D. CDR1 and CDR2 from the germline V gene are LNHDA and SQIVND (reference sequence). Trimming shortened V by 4 bases and J by 5 bases, and 17 bases separated the two germline ends. The CDR3 sequence is 15 residues long. In nucleotides, the CDR3 is TGTGCCAGTAGTACCGGGCCCGACGCGGGGACTGAAGCTTTCTTT. Translation: CASSTGPDAGTEAFF.

The chain is built from TRBV7-9 and TRBJ1-2; a possible D gene is TRBD1 (5 bases). V shed 1 base and J shed 6 bases, with 6 bases lying between them. CDR3 length: 12 residues. The germline V gene encodes CDR1 SEHNR and CDR2 FQNEAQ (reference sequence). Here the CDR3 DNA reads TGTGCCAGCAGCTTAGTCAGGGATGGCTACACCTTC. Protein sequence: CASSLVRDGYTF.

The chain uses TRBV27 and TRBJ2-7; TRBD1 agrees at 8 bases. CDR3 size: 12 residues. J gave up 6 bases and V 6 bases, and 4 bases lay outside the gene matches. Looked up from germline, CDR1 is MNHEY and CDR2 is SMNVEV (reference sequence). CDR3 region: CASRNTGGEQYF. The CDR3 DNA follows: TGTGCCAGCAGGAATACAGGGGGCGAGCAGTACTTC.

This chain uses TRBV6-2 or TRBV6-3 with TRBJ1-5; tentatively, D is TRBD1 (6 bases). Germline-derived CDR1 and CDR2 are MNHEY and SVGEGT. This CDR3 is 15 amino acids long. V lost 0 bases to trimming and J lost 7 bases, with 13 bases between them. The CDR3 reads CASSYSRQVGQPQHF. The CDR3 DNA follows: TGTGCCAGCAGTTACTCCCGACAGGTCGGACAGCCCCAGCATTTT.

The CDR3 is CASSMGGVNTEAFF. Here the CDR3 DNA reads TGTGCCAGTAGTATGGGAGGGGTGAACACTGAAGCTTTCTTT. This chain links TRBV19 with TRBJ1-1, with TRBD1 as a possible D gene (5 bases). CDR1 is LNHDA, CDR2 SQIVND, per germline (reference sequence). Trimming removed 3 bases at V and 0 bases at J, with 8 bases between. CDR3 length equals 14 residues. The full variable domain, rest sourced from reference TRBV19 and TRBJ1-1, is DGGITQSPKYLFRKEGQNVTLSCEQNLNHDAMYWYRQDPGQGLRLIYYSQIVNDFQKGDIAEGYSVSREKKESFPLTVTSAQKNPTAFYLCASSMGGVNTEAFFGQGTRLTVV.

The rearrangement uses TRBV6-5 and TRBJ2-1; 7 nucleotides match TRBD2. The germline gives CDR1 MNHEY, CDR2 SVGAGI. The CDR3 is made up of 15 amino acids. The V gene end was trimmed by 6 bases and the J gene end by 5 bases; junction bases not matched to a gene: 10. The CDR3 region has the DNA TGTGCCAGCAGCGGGAGGCTAGGAATTAACAATGAGCAGTTCTTC. Translated, it gives CASSGRLGINNEQFF.

The chain combines TRBV6-2 or TRBV6-3 with TRBJ1-1; the D gene is possibly TRBD1 (6 bases). Trimming pared 5 bases from V and 8 bases from J, leaving 9 bases between. The CDR3 has 11 residues. Per the germline V gene, CDR1 is MNHEY and CDR2 is SVGEGT. CDR3 in amino acids: CASSHGTEAFF. CDR3 nucleotides: TGTGCCAGCAGTCACGGGACAGAAGCTTTCTTT.